This T cell receptor (beta chain) was sequenced during a study of shared clonotypes between healthy human individuals. Regarding the study as a whole: The study drew on few donors, limiting represented genetic and exposure-history diversity. Tissue TCR repertoires likely differ from these blood-only repertoires.

Healthy and HIV-negative, the adult donors had no recent acute infections or vaccinations. There were only Caucasian adults among the donors, and all lived in Nashville, Tennessee. V lost 4 bases to trimming and J lost 2 bases, with 12 bases between them. The length of the CDR3 is 14 residues. Germline V lookup: CDR1 SGHKS, CDR2 YYEKEE (reference sequence). As to this clone: Its antigen is unidentified.

TCRdb's table, derived via immunoSEQ multiplex PCR, lists solely in-frame clones and lacks some. This table holds about 1.1 million clones, 70% to 80% found once. Sequenced: memory CD4+ T cells from PBMCs. Subset described: CD45RA-negative fraction. This receptor was identified in a man aged 18 to 35 in good health. Some clones in this sample may be carry-over from other donors' samples. The gene calls are TRBV5-5 and TRBJ1-2; D gene ambiguous. This chain's CDR3 is CASSPTPGNYGYTF. As DNA, the CDR3 is TGTGCCAGCAGCCCAACCCCAGGCAACTATGGCTACACCTTC.